Presented here are 6 T cell receptor beta chains from one specimen sequenced in a study of T cell repertoires in aging, cancer and after chemotherapy. Rearranged V-D-J TRB sequences were amplified with a mixed TRB-A/B primer pool. TCRdb ran MiXCR on the multiplex PCR reads and lists one entry per CDR3 protein. Of thousands of distinct CDR3 sequences in the sample, more than 25% were seen once. Peripheral blood genomic DNA, not sorted cells or RNA, was the template. Material: blood. These receptors were collected from a human donor with a solid tumor.

Judged by abundance, this clonotype is medium-sized (0.01 to 0.1%). V gene TRBV27 combines with J gene TRBJ2-7; no definite D call. Trimming removed 5 bases from V and 0 bases from J, with 11 bases in between. CDR1 is MNHEY and CDR2 is SMNVEV in the germline V gene (reference sequence). The CDR3 sequence is 14 residues long. The CDR3 bases are TGTGCCAGCAGTCCGGAAGCCCCCTCCTACGAGCAGTACTTC. Its protein product is CASSPEAPSYEQYF.

The sample holds a few counts of this clonotype. The chain recombines TRBV6-5 with TRBJ1-3, with D perhaps matching TRBD1 (5 bases). There are 16 residues in the CDR3. The ends were cut back, 5 bases at V and 0 bases at J, with 14 bases in the middle. Germline CDR1 and CDR2: MNHEY and SVGAGI. The CDR3 nucleotides read TGTGCCAGCAGTCGCGTGACAGCTTCCTCTGGAAACACCATATATTTT. Its protein product is CASSRVTASSGNTIYF.

This clonotype is medium-sized within its sample. This chain uses TRBV4-1 with TRBJ2-5; possibly TRBD2 for D (7 bases). CDR1 is MGHRA and CDR2 is YSYEKL in the germline V gene. V dropped 7 bases and J dropped 5 bases, with 17 bases sitting between them. The CDR3 is made up of 14 amino acids. The CDR3: CASKGGGLLETQYF. The CDR3 bases are TGCGCCAGCAAGGGAGGGGGTTTGCTGGAGACCCAGTACTTC.

This clonotype has just a few counts. The chain is built from TRBV4-3 and TRBJ1-6; maybe TRBD1 (5 bases). Germline V gene lookup returns CDR1 LGHNA and CDR2 YSLEER. Deletions cut 1 base from V and 0 bases from J, with 13 bases between. The CDR3 is made up of 18 amino acids. The CDR3 is CASSQAPRASSYNSPLHF. The CDR3 DNA is TGCGCCAGCAGCCAAGCTCCCAGGGCGAGCTCCTATAATTCACCCCTCCACTTT.

The CDR3 DNA reads TGTGCCAGCAGCCAAGGACAGTACAATGAGCAGTTCTTC. Protein product: CASSQGQYNEQFF. V usage is TRBV14 and J usage is TRBJ2-1; D perhaps matches TRBD1 (5 bases). The V end lost 1 base, the J end lost 4 bases, and 5 bases lay between the germline ends. This CDR3 region has 13 residues. Germline loops: CDR1 SGHDN, CDR2 FVKESK.

As concerns this clonotype: A much more abundant neighbour one base away suggests this may be a read error. The chain couples TRBV28 to TRBJ2-7; a possible D gene is TRBD2 (5 bases). Germline-derived CDR1 and CDR2 are MDHEN and SYDVKM. The CDR3 extends over 12 amino acids. CDR3 sequence: CATGKGLYDQYF. In nucleotides, the CDR3 is TGTGCCACCGGGAAAGGACTCTACGATCAGTACTTC.